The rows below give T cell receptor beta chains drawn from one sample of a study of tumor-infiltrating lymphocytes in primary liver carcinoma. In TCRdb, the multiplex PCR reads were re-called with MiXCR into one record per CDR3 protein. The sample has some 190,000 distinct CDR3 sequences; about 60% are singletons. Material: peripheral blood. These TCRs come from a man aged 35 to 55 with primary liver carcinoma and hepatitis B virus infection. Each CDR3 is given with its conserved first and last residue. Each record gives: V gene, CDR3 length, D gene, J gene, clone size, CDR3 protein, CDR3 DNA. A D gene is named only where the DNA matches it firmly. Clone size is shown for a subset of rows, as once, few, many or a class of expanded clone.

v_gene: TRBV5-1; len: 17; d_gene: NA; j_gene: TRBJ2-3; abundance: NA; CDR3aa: CASSSTPGRADTDTQYF; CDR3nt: TGCGCCAGCAGCTCCACCCCCGGCAGGGCTGACACAGATACGCAGTATTTT
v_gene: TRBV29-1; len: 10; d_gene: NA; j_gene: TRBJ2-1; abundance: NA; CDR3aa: CSAALDEQFF; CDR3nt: TGCAGCGCCGCTCTCGATGAGCAGTTCTTC
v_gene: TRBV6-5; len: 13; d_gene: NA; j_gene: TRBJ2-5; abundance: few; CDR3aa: CASTQAPGETQYF; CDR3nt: TGTGCCAGCACCCAAGCTCCGGGGGAGACCCAGTACTTC
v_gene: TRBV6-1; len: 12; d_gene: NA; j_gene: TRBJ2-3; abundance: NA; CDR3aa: CASKPSTDTQYF; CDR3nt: TGTGCCAGCAAGCCCAGCACAGATACGCAGTATTTT
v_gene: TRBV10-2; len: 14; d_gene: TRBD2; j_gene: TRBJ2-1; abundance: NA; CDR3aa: CASSEAGVPDEQFF; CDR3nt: TGCGCCAGCAGTGAAGCGGGAGTACCAGATGAGCAGTTCTTC
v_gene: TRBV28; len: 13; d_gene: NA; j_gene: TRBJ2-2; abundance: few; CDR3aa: CASSSPDTGELFF; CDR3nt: TGTGCCAGCAGCAGCCCCGACACCGGGGAGCTGTTTTTT
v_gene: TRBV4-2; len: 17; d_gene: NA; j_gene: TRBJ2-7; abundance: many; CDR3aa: CASSQDQAIWEGIEQYF; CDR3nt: TGTGCCAGCAGCCAAGACCAGGCGATATGGGAAGGGATCGAGCAGTACTTC
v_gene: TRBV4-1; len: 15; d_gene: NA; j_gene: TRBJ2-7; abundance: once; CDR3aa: CASSQGSTFPYKQYF; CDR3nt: TGCGCCAGCAGCCAAGGGTCGACTTTCCCCTACAAGCAGTACTTC
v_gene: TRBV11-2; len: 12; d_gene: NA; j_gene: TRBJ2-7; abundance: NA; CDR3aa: CVISVAGYEQYF; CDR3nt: TGTGTCATCAGCGTAGCAGGCTACGAGCAGTACTTC
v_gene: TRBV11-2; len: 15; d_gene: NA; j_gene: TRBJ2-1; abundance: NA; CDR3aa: CAGARGQGDLNEQFF; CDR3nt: TGTGCCGGCGCAAGGGGACAAGGAGACCTTAATGAGCAGTTCTTC
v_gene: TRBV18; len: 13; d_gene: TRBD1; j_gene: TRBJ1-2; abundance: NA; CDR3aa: CASSPGQDTGYTF; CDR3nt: TGTGCCAGCTCACCCGGACAGGATACTGGCTACACCTTC
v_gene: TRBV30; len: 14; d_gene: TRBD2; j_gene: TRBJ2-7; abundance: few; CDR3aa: CAWTPSGGSYEQYF; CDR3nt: TGTGCCTGGACCCCTAGCGGGGGCTCCTACGAGCAGTACTTC
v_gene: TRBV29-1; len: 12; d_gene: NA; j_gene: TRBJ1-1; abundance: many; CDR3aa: CSVGATNTEAFF; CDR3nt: TGCAGCGTTGGGGCCACGAACACTGAAGCTTTCTTT
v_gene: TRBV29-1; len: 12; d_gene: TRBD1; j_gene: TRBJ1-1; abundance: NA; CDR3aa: CSATGDNTEALF; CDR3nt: TGCAGCGCTACAGGGGACAACACTGAAGCTTTATTT
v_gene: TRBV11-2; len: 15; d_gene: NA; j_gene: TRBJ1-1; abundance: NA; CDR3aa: CASSLVYSRHTGAFF; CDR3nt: TGTGCCAGCAGCTTAGTATACAGCAGGCACACTGGAGCCTTCTTT
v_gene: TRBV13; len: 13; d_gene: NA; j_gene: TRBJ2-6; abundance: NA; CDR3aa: CASLVGGANVLTF; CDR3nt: TGTGCCAGCCTGGTTGGGGGGGCCAACGTCCTGACTTTC
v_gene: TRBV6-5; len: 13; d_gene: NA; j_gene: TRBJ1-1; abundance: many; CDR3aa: CASSYGRNTEAFF; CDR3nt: TGTGCCAGCAGTTATGGTAGAAACACTGAAGCTTTCTTT
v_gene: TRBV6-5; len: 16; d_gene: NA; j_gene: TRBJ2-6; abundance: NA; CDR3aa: CASSYGGASWANVLTF; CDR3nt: TGTGCCAGCAGTTATGGTGGGGCAAGTTGGGCCAACGTCCTGACATTC
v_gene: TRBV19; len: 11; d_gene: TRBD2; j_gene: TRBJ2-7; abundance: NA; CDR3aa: CASSIGREQYF; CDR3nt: TGTGCCAGTAGTATCGGGAGGGAGCAGTACTTC
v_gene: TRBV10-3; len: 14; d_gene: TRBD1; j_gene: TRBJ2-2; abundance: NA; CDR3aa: CAVSGDRLTRELFF; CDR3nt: TGTGCCGTCTCCGGGGACAGACTCACCAGGGAGCTGTTTTTT
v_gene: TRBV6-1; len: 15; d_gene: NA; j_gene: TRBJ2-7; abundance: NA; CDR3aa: CVSSVMAHRGDEQYF; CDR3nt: TGTGTCAGCAGTGTTATGGCACACCGGGGTGACGAGCAGTACTTC
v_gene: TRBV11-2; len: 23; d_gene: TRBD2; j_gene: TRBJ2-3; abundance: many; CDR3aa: CASSSNQITPLLRREGHSDTQYF; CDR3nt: TGTGCCAGCAGCTCGAATCAGATCACACCTTTATTGAGACGGGAGGGCCATTCAGATACGCAGTATTTT
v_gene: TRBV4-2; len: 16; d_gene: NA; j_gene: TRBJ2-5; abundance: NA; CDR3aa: CASSAGTAGGKETQYF; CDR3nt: TGTGCCAGCAGCGCCGGGACCGCTGGGGGCAAAGAGACCCAGTACTTC
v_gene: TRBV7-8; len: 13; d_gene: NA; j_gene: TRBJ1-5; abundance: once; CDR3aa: CASSWQGWQPQHF; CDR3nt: TGTGCCAGCAGCTGGCAGGGCTGGCAGCCCCAGCATTTT
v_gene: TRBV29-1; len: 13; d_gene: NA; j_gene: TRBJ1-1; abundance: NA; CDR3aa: CSVEGRVRTEAFF; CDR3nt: TGCAGCGTTGAGGGACGGGTGAGGACTGAAGCTTTCTTT
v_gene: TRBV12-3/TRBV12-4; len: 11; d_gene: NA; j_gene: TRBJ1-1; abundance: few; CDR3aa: CASSSASGAFF; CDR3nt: TGTGCCAGCAGTTCCGCCTCCGGAGCTTTCTTT
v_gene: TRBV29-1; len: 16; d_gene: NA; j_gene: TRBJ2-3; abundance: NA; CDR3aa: CSVEGWLDSGTDTQYF; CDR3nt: TGCAGCGTTGAAGGGTGGTTGGACTCCGGCACAGATACGCAGTATTTT
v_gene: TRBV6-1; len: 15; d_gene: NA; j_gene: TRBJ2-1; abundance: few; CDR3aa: CASSEWGPTRNEQFF; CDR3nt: TGTGCCAGCAGTGAATGGGGACCCACCAGGAATGAGCAGTTCTTC
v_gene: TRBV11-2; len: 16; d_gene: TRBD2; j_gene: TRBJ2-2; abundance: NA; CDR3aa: CASSLSGLALTGELFF; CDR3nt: TGTGCCAGCAGCCTGTCGGGACTAGCGTTGACCGGGGAGCTGTTTTTT
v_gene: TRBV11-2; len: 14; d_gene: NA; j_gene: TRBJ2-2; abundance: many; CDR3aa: CASGLGLDTGELFF; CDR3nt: TGTGCCAGCGGACTCGGACTGGACACCGGGGAGCTGTTTTTT
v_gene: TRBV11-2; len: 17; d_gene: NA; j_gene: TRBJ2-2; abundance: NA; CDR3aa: CASSLSGVSGDTGELFF; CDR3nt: TGTGCCAGCAGCTTAAGTGGAGTATCGGGAGACACCGGTGAGCTGTTTTTT
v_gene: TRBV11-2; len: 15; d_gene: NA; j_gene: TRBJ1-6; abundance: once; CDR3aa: CVSSLGGHGNSPLHF; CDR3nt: TGTGTCAGCAGCTTGGGGGGGCACGGGAATTCACCCCTCCACTTT
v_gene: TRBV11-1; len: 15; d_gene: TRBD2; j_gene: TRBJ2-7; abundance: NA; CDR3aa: CASSTTSGNSYEQYF; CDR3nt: TGTGCCAGCAGCACGACTAGCGGGAACTCCTACGAGCAGTATTTC
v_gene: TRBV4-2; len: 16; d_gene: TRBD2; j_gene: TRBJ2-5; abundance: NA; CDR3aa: CASSQMAGVKQETQYF; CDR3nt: TGTGCCAGCAGCCAAATGGCGGGAGTCAAACAAGAGACCCAGTACTTC
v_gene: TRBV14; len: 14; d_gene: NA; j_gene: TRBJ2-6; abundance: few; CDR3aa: CASSRVGGANVLTF; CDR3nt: TGTGCCAGCAGCCGTGTTGGTGGGGCCAACGTCCTGACTTTC
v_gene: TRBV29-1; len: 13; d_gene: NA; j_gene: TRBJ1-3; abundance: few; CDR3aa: CSVEGVSGNTIYF; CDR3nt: TGCAGCGTTGAAGGGGTCTCTGGAAACACCATATATTTT
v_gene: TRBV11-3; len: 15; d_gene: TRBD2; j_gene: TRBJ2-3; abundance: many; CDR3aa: CASSPNPLAGAGQYF; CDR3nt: TGTGCCAGCAGCCCGAACCCCCTAGCGGGAGCTGGGCAGTATTTT
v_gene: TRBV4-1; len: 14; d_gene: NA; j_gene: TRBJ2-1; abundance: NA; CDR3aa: CASNPGPWAEEQFF; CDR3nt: TGCGCCAGCAACCCTGGCCCATGGGCAGAGGAGCAGTTCTTC
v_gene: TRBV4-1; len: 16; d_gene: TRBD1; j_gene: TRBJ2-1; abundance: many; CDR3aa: CASSPTGVGSYNEQFF; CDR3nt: TGCGCCAGCAGCCCGACAGGGGTTGGCTCCTACAATGAGCAGTTCTTC
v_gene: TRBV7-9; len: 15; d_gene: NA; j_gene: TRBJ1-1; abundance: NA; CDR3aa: CASSGTGRRDTEAFF; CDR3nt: TGTGCCAGCAGCGGAACAGGGAGACGCGACACTGAAGCTTTCTTT
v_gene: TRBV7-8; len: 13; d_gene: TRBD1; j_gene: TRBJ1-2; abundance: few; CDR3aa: CASSLTGGDGYTF; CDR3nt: TGTGCCAGCAGCTTAACAGGGGGCGATGGCTACACCTTC
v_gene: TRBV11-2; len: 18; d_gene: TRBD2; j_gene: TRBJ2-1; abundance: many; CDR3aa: CASSYTSLAGLRDNEQFF; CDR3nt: TGTGCCAGCAGCTACACATCACTAGCGGGACTCAGAGACAATGAGCAGTTCTTC
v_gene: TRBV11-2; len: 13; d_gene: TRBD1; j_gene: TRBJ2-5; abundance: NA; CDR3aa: CASSSDRGETQYF; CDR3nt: TGTGCCAGCAGCTCGGACAGGGGAGAGACCCAGTACTTC
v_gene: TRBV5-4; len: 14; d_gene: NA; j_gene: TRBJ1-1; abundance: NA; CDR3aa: CASTTGLWNTEAFF; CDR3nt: TGTGCCAGCACCACCGGTCTTTGGAACACTGAAGCTTTCTTT
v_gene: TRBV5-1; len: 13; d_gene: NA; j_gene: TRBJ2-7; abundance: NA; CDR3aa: CTSSFPGIDEQYF; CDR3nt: TGCACCAGCAGCTTCCCGGGGATCGACGAGCAGTACTTC
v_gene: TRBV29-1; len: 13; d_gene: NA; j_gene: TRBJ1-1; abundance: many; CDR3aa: CSVEALEGTEAFF; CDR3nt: TGCAGCGTTGAAGCCCTCGAAGGCACTGAAGCTTTCTTT
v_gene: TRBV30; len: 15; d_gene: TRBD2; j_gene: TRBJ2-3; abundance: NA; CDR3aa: CAWRPSGSITDAQYF; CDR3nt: TGTGCCTGGAGACCTAGCGGGAGTATCACAGATGCGCAGTATTTT
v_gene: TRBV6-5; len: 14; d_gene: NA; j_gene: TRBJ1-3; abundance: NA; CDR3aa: CASSYGSHGNTIYF; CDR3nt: TGTGCCAGCAGTTACGGCAGTCATGGAAACACCATATATTTT
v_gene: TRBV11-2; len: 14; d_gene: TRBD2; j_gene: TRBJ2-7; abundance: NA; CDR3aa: CGSSPSTSTYEQYF; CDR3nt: TGTGGCAGCAGCCCTTCGACTAGCACCTATGAGCAGTACTTC